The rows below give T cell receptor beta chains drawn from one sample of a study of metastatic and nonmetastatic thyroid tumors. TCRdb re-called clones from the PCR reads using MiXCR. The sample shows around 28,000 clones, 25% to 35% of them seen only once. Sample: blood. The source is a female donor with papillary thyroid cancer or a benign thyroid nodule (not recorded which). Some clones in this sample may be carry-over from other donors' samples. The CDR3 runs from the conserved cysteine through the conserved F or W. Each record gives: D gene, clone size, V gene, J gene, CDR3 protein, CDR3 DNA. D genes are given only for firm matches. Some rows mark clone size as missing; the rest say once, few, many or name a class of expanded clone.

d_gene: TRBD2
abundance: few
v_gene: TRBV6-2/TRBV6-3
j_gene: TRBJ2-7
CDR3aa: CASSYSGGNEQYF
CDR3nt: TGTGCCAGCAGTTACTCGGGGGGGAACGAGCAGTACTTC

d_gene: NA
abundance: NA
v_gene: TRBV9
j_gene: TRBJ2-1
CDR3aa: CASSVRPGNEQFF
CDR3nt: TGTGCCAGCAGCGTACGTCCGGGCAATGAGCAGTTCTTC

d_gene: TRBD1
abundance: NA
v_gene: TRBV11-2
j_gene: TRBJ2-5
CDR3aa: CASSWTGVETQYF
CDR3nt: TGTGCCAGCAGCTGGACAGGGGTAGAGACCCAGTACTTC

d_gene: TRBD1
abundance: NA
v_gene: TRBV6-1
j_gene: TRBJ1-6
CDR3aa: CASSPDRSSYNSPLHF
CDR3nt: TGTGCCAGCAGTCCGGACAGGAGCTCCTATAATTCACCCCTCCACTTT

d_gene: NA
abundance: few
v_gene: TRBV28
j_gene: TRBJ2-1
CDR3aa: CASSLSAGNEQFF
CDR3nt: TGTGCCAGCAGTTTATCAGCAGGAAATGAGCAGTTCTTC

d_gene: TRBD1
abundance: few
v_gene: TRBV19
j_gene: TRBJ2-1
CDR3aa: CASSRRDRDDEQFF
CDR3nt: TGTGCCAGTAGCCGCCGGGACAGGGACGATGAGCAGTTCTTC

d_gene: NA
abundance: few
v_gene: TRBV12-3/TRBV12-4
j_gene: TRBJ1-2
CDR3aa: CASSFPGAIPYGYTF
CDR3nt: TGTGCCAGCAGTTTTCCGGGGGCGATCCCCTATGGCTACACCTTC

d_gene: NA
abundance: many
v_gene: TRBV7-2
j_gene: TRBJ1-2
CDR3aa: CASSLTRQGGGYTF
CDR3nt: TGTGCCAGCAGCTTAACGCGGCAGGGCGGTGGCTACACCTTC

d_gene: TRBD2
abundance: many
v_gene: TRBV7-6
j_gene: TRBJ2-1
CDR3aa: CASSLVGAGSGGYNEQFF
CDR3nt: TGTGCCAGCAGCCTAGTCGGGGCTGGTAGCGGGGGGTACAATGAGCAGTTCTTC

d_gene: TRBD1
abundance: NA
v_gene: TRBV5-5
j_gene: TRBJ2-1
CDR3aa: CASSNGQGIGDEQFF
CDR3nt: TGTGCCAGCAGCAACGGACAGGGGATCGGCGATGAGCAGTTCTTC

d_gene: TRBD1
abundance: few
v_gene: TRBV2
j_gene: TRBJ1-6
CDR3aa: CASQGQSNSPLHF
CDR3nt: TGTGCCAGCCAGGGACAGAGTAATTCACCCCTCCACTTT

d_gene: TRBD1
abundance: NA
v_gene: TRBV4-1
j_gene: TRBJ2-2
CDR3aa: CASSQPYRGQTTGELFF
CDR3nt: TGCGCCAGCAGCCAACCTTACAGGGGACAGACCACCGGGGAGCTGTTTTTT

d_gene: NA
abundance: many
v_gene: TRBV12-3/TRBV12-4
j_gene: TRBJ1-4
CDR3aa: CASSFRGGGEKLFF
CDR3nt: TGTGCCAGCAGTTTCCGGGGCGGAGGAGAAAAACTGTTTTTT

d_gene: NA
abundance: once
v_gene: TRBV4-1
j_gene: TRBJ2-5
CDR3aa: CASSRTPGETQYF
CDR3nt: TGCGCCAGCAGCCGGACACCTGGAGAGACCCAGTACTTC

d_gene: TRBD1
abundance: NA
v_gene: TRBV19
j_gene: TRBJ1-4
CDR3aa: CASSGQGYEKLFF
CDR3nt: TGTGCCAGTTCGGGACAGGGTTACGAAAAACTGTTTTTT

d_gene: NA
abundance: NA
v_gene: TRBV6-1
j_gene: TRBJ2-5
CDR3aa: CASSEWGAVGETQYF
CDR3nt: TGTGCCAGCAGTGAATGGGGGGCGGTGGGAGAGACCCAGTACTTC